Here is one TCR beta chain with its context. The antigen is not known. Germline lookup yields CDR1 GTSNPN and CDR2 SVGIG (reference sequence). The V and J ends lost 3 bases and 0 bases respectively, with 15 bases between them. The CDR3 length is 15 residues. The data were obtained in a study of cytomegalovirus exposure and HLA in healthy donors. Study conclusions and caveats: Across HLA loci, a later analysis found differing TCR association rates, with DRB1 most and HLA-C fewest. In a later analysis, TCR beta V- and J-gene trimming showed a link to a missense DCLRE1C variant. In vitro testing confirmed three CMV-associated chains as specific for CMV antigens.

This PCR relied on a set of 60 Vbeta primers and 13 Jbeta primers. Method: immunoSEQ multiplex PCR; TCRdb's copy keeps in-frame clones and lacks some. This sample's table reports 75,000 to 95,000 clones. The rearrangement uses TRBV30 and TRBJ2-7; unclear D gene. Sequenced input: PBMCs. The receptor was derived from a man between 25 and 39 years old in good health and CMV-seronegative. The DNA of the CDR3 is TGTGCCTGGAGCCTCCTCGGCGGTCTCTCCTACGAGCAGTACTTC. Its protein product is CAWSLLGGLSYEQYF. Filled out from reference TRBV30 and TRBJ2-7, the complete variable domain reads SQTIHQWPATLVQPVGSPLSLECTVEGTSNPNLYWYRQAAGRGLQLLFYSVGIGQISSEVPQNLSASRPQDRQFILSSKKLLLSDSGFYLCAWSLLGGLSYEQYFGPGTRLTVT.